This is a list of T cell receptor beta chains from one sample in a study of shared clonotypes between healthy human individuals. Only in-frame clones appear in the TCRdb table, and some are missing; sequencing was by immunoSEQ multiplex PCR. The sample holds 850,000 to 1,200,000 clones, roughly 80% seen once. The sequencing sample was made of memory CD4+ T cells sorted from blood. The receptors were sampled from a man younger than 35 in good health. Both conserved end residues are trimmed from each CDR3.

TRBV2	TRBJ2-1	ASRQSAAEQF
TRBV9	TRBJ1-5	ASSVGVGGNQPQH
TRBV4-3	TRBJ2-1	ASSQILSSYNEQF
TRBV2	TRBJ1-6	ASSKDRGVNSPLH
TRBV30	TRBJ2-3	AFSGGAADTQY
TRBV5-1	TRBJ1-6	ASSLATDRGSPLH
TRBV5-6	TRBJ1-2	ASSLGDMQGLYGYT
TRBV4-1	TRBJ2-1	ASSHPSGGGRVEQF
TRBV20-1	TRBJ2-1	SAERGVQF
TRBV13	TRBJ2-7	ASSFGTGFSYEQY
TRBV11-2	TRBJ1-1	ASSKGRVVNTEAF
TRBV20-1	TRBJ2-7	SARDLPEQY
TRBV28	TRBJ1-2	ASSKRDRSYGYT
TRBV5-4	TRBJ2-1	ASSRQLAGVHNEQF
TRBV11-2	TRBJ2-1	ASSLGTNEQF
TRBV7-8	TRBJ1-1	ASSLSTEAF
TRBV5-6	TRBJ2-7	ASSLATPKAYEQY
TRBV2	TRBJ1-5	ASSKGWGQPQH
TRBV30	TRBJ1-6	AWSVRQGDSPLH
TRBV6-5	TRBJ2-7	ASKFGTGAYEQY
TRBV7-9	TRBJ2-5	ASSRDSQETQY